This T cell receptor beta chain is drawn from a study of long-term antiretroviral therapy in people with HIV. Regarding the study as a whole: Pre-ART clonal expansion yielded clones that dominated the repertoire at all time points.

The assay used was immunoSEQ (version v3.0), run at survey level. The data were produced by immunoSEQ multiplex PCR, yet TCRdb's version contains in-frame clones alone and is incomplete. The sample consists of about 19,000 clones, 60% to 85% of them appearing once. Concerning this clone itself: Its matching antigen is unknown.

This specimen consisted of unsorted PBMCs, obtained at the start of antiretroviral therapy, before treatment. The sequence derives from a man between 18 and 29 years old with HIV.

The CDR3 spells CASSPPQGTNTEAFF. The CDR3, as DNA: TGTGCCAGCAGCCCCCCCCAGGGGACGAACACTGAAGCTTTCTTT. The J gene is TRBJ1-1, the V gene TRBV13; D is perhaps TRBD1 (6 bases). From germline, CDR1 is PRHDT and CDR2 FYEKMQ (reference sequence). The CDR3 is 15 residues long. Trimming left V 5 bases short and J 1 base short, with 14 bases between.